These 4 T cell receptor beta chains were sequenced from one sample in a study of shared clonotypes between healthy human individuals. The table came from immunoSEQ multiplex PCR; TCRdb's copy has only in-frame clones and leaves some out. The data hold roughly 640,000 clones, with more than 95% observed a single time. Specimen: naive CD4+ T cells sorted from blood. Subset meaning: CD45RA+ positively selected. The receptors stem from a woman aged 25-40 years in good health.

The V gene is TRBV6-4, the J gene TRBJ2-3; tentatively, D is TRBD1 or TRBD2 (6 bases each). Germline V gene data show CDR1 as MRHNA and CDR2 as SNTAGT. The CDR3 has 15 amino acids. Trimming removed 4 bases from V and 2 bases from J, with 13 bases in between. CDR3 region: CASSVAGHLTDTQYF. The CDR3 DNA is TGTGCCAGCAGTGTTGCGGGACACCTCACAGATACGCAGTATTTT.

The V gene is TRBV6-5, the J gene TRBJ1-1; D is possibly TRBD1 (5 bases). The CDR3 is 15 residues long. The germline CDR1 and CDR2 sequences are MNHEY and SVGAGI. V gave up 0 bases and J gave up 0 bases, with 8 bases separating them. In DNA form, the CDR3 reads TGTGCCAGCAGTTACTCTAGGGGCCTGAACACTGAAGCTTTCTTT. This sequence encodes CASSYSRGLNTEAFF.

The chain combines TRBV11-3 with TRBJ2-2; the D call may be TRBD1 or TRBD2 (5 bases each). Germline V gene sequence: CDR1 SGHNT, CDR2 YENEEA. V gave up 5 bases and J gave up 5 bases, with 15 bases separating them. This CDR3 is built from 15 residues. DNA of the CDR3: TGTGCCAGCAGCCAGAGGGGTAGTGGTACCGGGGAGCTGTTTTTT. As protein: CASSQRGSGTGELFF. Supplemented by reference TRBV11-3 and TRBJ2-2, the full variable domain reads EAGVVQSPRYKIIEKKQPVAFWCNPISGHNTLYWYLQNLGQGPELLIRYENEEAVDDSQLPKDRFSAERLKGVDSTLKIQPAELGDSAVYLCASSQRGSGTGELFFGEGSRLTVL.

V is TRBV7-9 and J is TRBJ2-3, with TRBD1 identical over 7 bases. Germline CDR1 is SEHNR and CDR2 is FQNEAQ (reference sequence). CDR3 length: 19 residues. With 6 bases clipped from V and 3 bases from J, the junction kept 21 bases outside the gene matches. The CDR3 DNA reads as TGTGCCAGCAGACCCAAGGGGGCCACAAAGCTGGGTCATACAGATACGCAGTATTTT. As protein: CASRPKGATKLGHTDTQYF.